The table lists the clone carrying this T cell receptor beta chain with many counts. The antigen is unknown. Stable hyperthyroidism: no ophthalmopathy progression over 18 months of follow-up. A patient was excluded if there was uncontrolled infection, other autoimmune disease, pregnancy or lactation. These data belong to a study of T cells in Graves' hyperthyroidism and ophthalmopathy. Study as a whole: Peripheral blood was drawn at first diagnosis, prior to all treatment. Points from the study as a whole: Expanded thyroid clonotypes (above 0.001) were mostly also found in blood.

With 5 bases clipped from V and 0 bases from J, the junction kept 1 base outside the gene matches. Germline-derived CDR1 and CDR2 are KGHDR and SFDVKD. This CDR3 region has 15 residues. Using RNA transcripts as the source, TCR beta CDR3 regions were amplified. Using the HTBI primer set, a first-round RT-PCR was run on the TCR CDR3. TCRdb reprocessed the multiplex PCR reads with MiXCR, giving one entry per CDR3 protein. The sample has about 200,000 distinct CDR3 sequences; around 17% are singletons. The receptor's source is a woman between 45 and 60 years old with Graves' hyperthyroidism. The sequenced sample was blood. V usage is TRBV24-1 and J usage is TRBJ2-2; 8 bases fit TRBD1. The CDR3 loop is CATSGDRSNTGELFF. The CDR3 nucleotides are TGTGCCACCAGTGGGGACAGGTCGAACACCGGGGAGCTGTTTTTT.